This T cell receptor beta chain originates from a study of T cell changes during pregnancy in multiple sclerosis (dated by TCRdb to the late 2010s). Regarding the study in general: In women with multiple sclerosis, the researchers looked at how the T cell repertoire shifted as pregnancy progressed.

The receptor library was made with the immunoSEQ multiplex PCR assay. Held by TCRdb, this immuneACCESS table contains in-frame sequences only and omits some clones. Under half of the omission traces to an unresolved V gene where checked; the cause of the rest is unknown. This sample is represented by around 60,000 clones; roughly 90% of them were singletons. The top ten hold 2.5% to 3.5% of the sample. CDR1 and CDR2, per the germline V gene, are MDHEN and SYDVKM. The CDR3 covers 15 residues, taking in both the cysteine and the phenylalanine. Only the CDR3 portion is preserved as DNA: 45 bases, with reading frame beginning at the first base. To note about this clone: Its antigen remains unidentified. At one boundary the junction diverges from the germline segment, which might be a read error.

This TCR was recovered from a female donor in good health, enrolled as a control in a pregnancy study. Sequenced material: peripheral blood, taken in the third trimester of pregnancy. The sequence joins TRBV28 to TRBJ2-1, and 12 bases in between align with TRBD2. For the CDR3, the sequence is CASSGGVAGTSGPIF. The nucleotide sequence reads TGTGCCAGCAGTGGCGGGGTAGCTGGGACTAGCGGGCCGATCTTC. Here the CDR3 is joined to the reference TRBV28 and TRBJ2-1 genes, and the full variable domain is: DVKVTQSSRYLVKRTGEKVFLECVQDMDHENMFWYRQDPGLGLRLIYFSYDVKMKEKGDIPEGYSVSREKKERFSLILESASTNQTSMYLCASSGGVAGTSGPIFGPGTRLTVL.